This T cell receptor (beta chain) was recovered during a study of blood T cells in healthy people across ages. The second PCR ran roughly 6 to 12 cycles with a sample-barcoded 5' primer and J-beta primers. One entry per CDR3 protein results from TCRdb running MiXCR on the 5' RACE reads. The sample gives approximately 900,000 distinct CDR3 sequences, about 27% of which show up once; roughly a tenth is in the top ten. The table lists this clonotype with many counts. Each individual donor underwent a draw of 8 to 10 milliliters of peripheral blood. Trimming removed 6 bases from V and 1 base from J, with 8 bases in between. The CDR3 covers 12 residues. Germline lookup yields CDR1 SGHRS and CDR2 YFSETQ. This sample was shared with a second study, whose subject was T cells of mothers and their children.

The sample comprised blood. The chain is built from TRBV5-1 and TRBJ2-7; no clear D gene. The TCR originated in a middle-aged woman in good health. CDR3: CASIPVSYEQYF. CDR3 sequence (DNA): TGCGCCAGCATTCCGGTATCCTACGAGCAGTACTTC.